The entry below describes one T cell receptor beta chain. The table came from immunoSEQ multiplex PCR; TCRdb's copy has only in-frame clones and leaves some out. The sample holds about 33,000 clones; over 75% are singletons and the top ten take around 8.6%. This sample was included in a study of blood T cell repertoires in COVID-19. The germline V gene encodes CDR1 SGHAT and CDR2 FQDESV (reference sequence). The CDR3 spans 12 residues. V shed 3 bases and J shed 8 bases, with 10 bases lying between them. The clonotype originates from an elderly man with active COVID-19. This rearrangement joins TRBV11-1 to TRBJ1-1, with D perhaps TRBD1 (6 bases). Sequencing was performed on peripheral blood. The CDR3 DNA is TGTGCCAGCAGCTTGGACAGACAGGAAGCTTTCTTT. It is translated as CASSLDRQEAFF. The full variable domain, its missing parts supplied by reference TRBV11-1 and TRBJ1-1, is EAEVAQSPRYKITEKSQAVAFWCDPISGHATLYWYRQILGQGPELLVQFQDESVVDDSQLPKDRFSAERLKGVDSTLKIQPAELGDSAMYLCASSLDRQEAFFGQGTRLTVV.